This T cell receptor (beta chain) was profiled in a study of blood T cell repertoires in COVID-19 (dated by TCRdb to 2020 to 2021). For context, the study as a whole: Collaborator samples came from the United States, Italy and Spain and covered acute and convalescent phases of COVID-19. HLA class I and class II types, where available, came from metadata supplied by the sample provider rather than from assay-based typing. Subjects who had been exposed to COVID-19, were actively infected with it, or had recovered from it provided the deeply sampled blood TCRbeta repertoires that made up the dataset. Samples came from the ongoing ImmuneRACE study (first 160 participants) plus 1,254 subjects from 6 global collaborators. The repertoires were made available in a free public database intended to serve as a resource for research on the immune response to SARS-CoV-2. The material from the prospective study consisted of cDNA or gDNA derived from T cells, B-cell-depleted T cells, or PBMCs. A de-identified subject ID, COVID-19 status, age in years and sex were almost always included in the sample metadata.

In regard to this clone: There is no known antigen for this receptor. Per-base quality was not reported, and no clone a single base away is much larger than it.

From cysteine to phenylalanine, the CDR3 is 15 amino acids long. The CDR3 DNA has 45 bases and is translated from base 1. The germline V gene (reference sequence) gives CDR1 as LNHDA and CDR2 as SQIVND. Relative to germline, V is 7 bases shorter and J is 0 bases shorter, with 13 bases between their ends. TCRbeta CDR3 regions were amplified from genomic DNA by means of the immunoSEQ Assay, a bias-controlled multiplex PCR. The paper's processing steps were these. Nucleated cell counts per sample were estimated from amplification of reference gene primers within the assay. To quantify the absolute abundance of each unique TCRbeta CDR3 rearrangement, sequence reads were collapsed and filtered. For each sample, productive Simpson clonality was calculated as the square root of Simpson's diversity index over productive rearrangements. The clones in this table, taken by TCRdb from immuneACCESS, are in-frame only. Not every clone is retained; where verified, under half of the shortfall comes from an unresolved V gene, and the cause of the rest is unknown. That table furnishes V, J and clone size, whereas the DNA furnished D and trimming. This sample is represented by about 29,000 clones; 80% to 90% of them were singletons. Around 30% of the sample comes from the top ten.

Summary of the overall study and its limitations: Clinical and demographic metadata were provided uncurated, with the amount varying by source and participant.

At one collaborating source in Seattle, patients were enrolled during active infection and were followed longitudinally through the course of disease. Collaborating institutions collected whole blood in K2EDTA tubes following their own protocols. For TCRbeta analysis, collaborators shipped samples in one of three forms: frozen whole blood, isolated PBMCs, or DNA extracted from either of those sample types. Recombination joined TRBV19 with TRBJ1-5; the D gene lacks a confident call. The sequencing sample was made of peripheral blood. This TCR was sampled from a woman aged 80 or over with COVID-19, enrolled during active disease. The CDR3 region: CASTVYFYSNQPQHF. The DNA sequence follows: TGTGCCAGTACGGTCTACTTTTATAGCAATCAGCCCCAGCATTTT.